The TCR beta chain described here comes from a study of T cells in narcolepsy. Study details: Donors had narcolepsy type 1 or type 2, or were healthy controls.

Points from the study as a whole: Some memory CD4+ repertoires had no autoreactive clone sequences. Autoreactive HCRT-specific and TRIB2-specific clonotypes were marked in same-patient CSF-versus-blood CD4+ comparisons. Reportedly, autoreactive clonotypes were serially detected in patients' blood but not controls'.

Repertoires were generated with immunoSEQ multiplex PCR, while TCRdb's copy carries only in-frame clones and drops some. The repertoire holds 25,000 to 35,000 clones, with roughly 86% as singletons. V lost 1 base and J 4 bases, leaving 8 bases between the germline ends. CDR1 is GTSNPN, CDR2 SVGIG, per germline (reference sequence). This CDR3 contains 13 residues. For this clone: As yet, its antigen is unknown.

Specimen: memory (CD45RA-) CD4+ T cells from blood. J is TRBJ1-5 and V is TRBV30; the D gene is possibly TRBD1 (6 bases). The source is a human donor in good health. CDR3 nucleotide sequence: TGTGCCTGGAGTGGGACAGAAAATCAGCCCCAGCATTTT. This sequence encodes CAWSGTENQPQHF.